The present T cell receptor (beta chain) was sequenced within a study of T-cell reconstitution after alpha-beta-depleted transplantation in children. The TCRbeta library incorporated unique molecular identifiers. TCRdb reprocessed the PCR reads with MiXCR, giving one entry per CDR3 protein. The table records almost 250,000 distinct CDR3 sequences, about 25% of them present only once. Study conclusions and caveats: Newly produced T cells mostly provided counts and TCRbeta diversity after one year, as hyperexpanded clones declined.

V shed 3 bases and J shed 3 bases, with 6 bases lying between them. The length of the CDR3 is 13 residues. Comments on this clonotype: The antigen remains undetermined.

This sequence joins TRBV12-3 or TRBV12-4 and TRBJ1-5, with D unclear. This TCR was recovered from a girl aged 2 to 9 with Fanconi anemia, due to receive a stem cell transplant. The sample was PBMCs, taken before TCRalphabeta/CD19-depleted stem cell transplant. In DNA, the CDR3 is TGTGCCAGCAGTTTTCTATACAATCAGCCCCAGCATTTT. Protein sequence: CASSFLYNQPQHF.